Presented here are 22 T cell receptor beta chains from one specimen sequenced in a study of cytomegalovirus exposure and HLA in healthy donors. Data came from immunoSEQ multiplex PCR; TCRdb stores just in-frame clones and leaves some out. The data hold just over 65,000 clones, with nearly 98% observed a single time. The specimen was PBMCs. Receptors were obtained from a woman aged 18-30 years in good health and CMV-seropositive.

The CDR3 protein is CASSQERTAEAFF. The DNA for the CDR3 is TGTGCCAGCAGCCAAGAACGGACAGCTGAAGCTTTCTTT. V gene TRBV4-2 combines with J gene TRBJ1-1; D might be TRBD1 (6 bases). The ends were cut back, 0 bases at V and 6 bases at J, with 8 bases in the middle. Germline loops: CDR1 LGHNA, CDR2 YNFKEQ. This CDR3 contains 13 residues.

V and J are TRBV5-6 and TRBJ2-1; 10 bases match TRBD2. Losses at the gene ends were 4 bases for V and 7 bases for J; bases not matched to a gene: 8. CDR3 size: 15 residues. CDR1 and CDR2 from the germline V gene are SGHDT and YYEEEE. The CDR3 sequence: CASSGASGSWNEQFF. The CDR3 region has the DNA TGTGCCAGCAGCGGAGCTAGCGGGAGTTGGAATGAGCAGTTCTTC.

The V and J genes are TRBV5-4 and TRBJ1-4; TRBD1 is a possible D gene (5 bases). Trimming took off 3 bases at V and 3 bases at J, with 12 bases between the two ends. Germline V lookup: CDR1 SGHNT, CDR2 YYREEE (reference sequence). This CDR3 contains 15 residues. This CDR3 is CASSSGPGPNEKLFF. CDR3 sequence (DNA): TGTGCCAGCAGCTCTGGTCCAGGGCCTAATGAAAAACTGTTTTTT.

The chain recombines TRBV14 with TRBJ2-1; 7 bases match TRBD2. This CDR3 is built from 16 residues. The junction had 6 bases not matched to a gene; V was cut back by 0 bases and J by 4 bases. CDR1 and CDR2 (germline): SGHDN, FVKESK. The CDR3 nucleotides read TGTGCCAGCAGCCAAGATCGACTAGCCGGGTACAATGAGCAGTTCTTC. It is translated as CASSQDRLAGYNEQFF.

This chain links TRBV4-1 with TRBJ1-2; tentative D call: TRBD1 (6 bases). Germline values: CDR1 MGHRA, CDR2 YSYEKL. The length of the CDR3 is 14 residues. V shed 1 base and J shed 5 bases, with 11 bases lying between them. CDR3 in amino acids: CASSQGRDKYGYTF. The CDR3 region has the DNA TGCGCCAGCAGCCAAGGTCGGGACAAGTATGGCTACACCTTC.

The chain employs TRBV6-5 and TRBJ2-1, with D perhaps TRBD1 (8 bases). CDR1 MNHEY and CDR2 SVGAGI come from the germline V gene. This CDR3 comprises 15 residues. V lost 5 bases and J 8 bases, leaving 19 bases between the germline ends. The CDR3 region is CASSSPRQGRDEQFF. As DNA, the CDR3 is TGTGCCAGCAGTAGCCCTCGACAGGGGAGGGATGAGCAGTTCTTC.

This rearrangement joins TRBV6-5 to TRBJ2-3; TRBD2 agrees at 8 bases. Per germline, CDR1 MNHEY and CDR2 SVGAGI. The length of the CDR3 is 15 residues. V was pared by 0 bases and J by 4 bases, with 3 bases of the junction left unmatched. This CDR3 reads CASSYSSGSADTQYF. The CDR3 bases are TGTGCCAGCAGTTACTCGAGCGGGAGCGCAGATACGCAGTATTTT.

V usage is TRBV5-6 and J usage is TRBJ1-2; TRBD1 matches at 12 bases. After removal of 3 bases from V and 7 bases from J, the junction contained 4 bases not matched to a gene. The CDR3 length is 14 residues. From germline, CDR1 is SGHDT and CDR2 YYEEEE. DNA of the CDR3: TGTGCCAGCAGCTGGGACAGGGGGCGGGGTGGCTACACCTTC. This gives the protein CASSWDRGRGGYTF.

The chain carries TRBV30 and TRBJ2-5, with 9 bases aligning to TRBD1. The J call could be wrong; TRBJ2-7 is a better fit for the DNA end. This CDR3 contains 15 residues. The germline V gene has CDR1 GTSNPN and CDR2 SVGIG (reference sequence). The CDR3 nucleotides are TGTGCCTGGAGTGTAGGCGGGACAGGGTTAGGCGAGCAGTACTTC. Translation: CAWSVGGTGLGEQYF.

In this sample, this clone turned up once. The V and J genes are TRBV28 and TRBJ2-7; TRBD2 might be the D (6 bases). Trimming stripped 5 bases from V and 5 bases from J, with 13 bases between. There are 13 residues in the CDR3. CDR1 is MDHEN and CDR2 is SYDVKM in the germline V gene. CDR3 loop: CASSPPGGNEQYF. The CDR3 DNA sequence: TGTGCCAGCAGTCCCCCTGGAGGGAACGAGCAGTACTTC.

This sequence joins TRBV10-2 and TRBJ2-5; D may be TRBD2 (6 bases). From germline, CDR1 is WSHSY and CDR2 SAAADI. The CDR3 is 14 residues long. Trimming left V 8 bases short and J 4 bases short, with 17 bases between. CDR3 DNA: TGCGCCAGCTGGGAGGTGGGGGAAGGAGAGACCCAGTACTTC. Translating it yields CASWEVGEGETQYF.

The V call is TRBV2, the J call TRBJ1-2; TRBD1 matches at 7 bases. J was trimmed by 3 bases and V by 5 bases; bases with no gene match: 3. Germline V gene sequence: CDR1 SNHLY, CDR2 FYNNEI. This CDR3 region has 13 residues. DNA of the CDR3: TGTGCCAGCAGTCGAGACAGGGACTATGGCTACACCTTC. This translates into CASSRDRDYGYTF.

The chain recombines TRBV5-5 with TRBJ1-4; 8 positions agree with TRBD1. The CDR3 contains 15 residues. The V gene's germline CDR1 is SGHKS and CDR2 YYEKEE (reference sequence). The V and J ends lost 4 bases and 5 bases, in that order; junction bases with no gene match: 7. The CDR3 sequence: CASSQGQGVNEKLFF. CDR3 DNA: TGTGCCAGCAGCCAAGGACAGGGAGTCAATGAAAAACTGTTTTTT.

The chain combines TRBV19 with TRBJ2-7; possible D gene TRBD1, 6 bases. The CDR3 contains 13 residues. V was pared by 5 bases and J by 3 bases, with 11 bases between. In germline, CDR1 is LNHDA, CDR2 SQIVND (reference sequence). CDR3 in DNA: TGTGCCAGTAGTGCCGGGACAAGCTACGAGCAGTACTTC. Its translation: CASSAGTSYEQYF. Drawing the rest from reference TRBV19 and TRBJ2-7, the complete variable domain is DGGITQSPKYLFRKEGQNVTLSCEQNLNHDAMYWYRQDPGQGLRLIYYSQIVNDFQKGDIAEGYSVSREKKESFPLTVTSAQKNPTAFYLCASSAGTSYEQYFGPGTRLTVT.

This clone was counted a single time. The rearrangement joins TRBV7-3 to TRBJ1-2; D is possibly TRBD1 (5 bases). V gave up 5 bases and J gave up 7 bases, with 14 bases separating them. Germline CDR1 is SGHTA and CDR2 is FQGTGA. The CDR3 has 13 amino acids. CDR3 nucleotides: TGTGCCAGCAGCCCAGGGTTGGGTGGTGGCTACACCTTC. This encodes CASSPGLGGGYTF. The whole variable domain, remainder taken from reference TRBV7-3 and TRBJ1-2, is GAGVSQTPSNKVTEKGKYVELRCDPISGHTALYWYRQSLGQGPEFLIYFQGTGAADDSGLPNDRFFAVRPEGSVSTLKIQRTERGDSAVYLCASSPGLGGGYTFGSGTRLTVV.

The CDR3 DNA is TGTGCCAGTACCACCGGGGTGGACAATGAGCAGTTCTTC. This sequence encodes CASTTGVDNEQFF. This rearrangement joins TRBV19 to TRBJ2-1; D is possibly TRBD2 (5 bases). The CDR3 consists of 13 residues. Trimming pared 7 bases from V and 5 bases from J, leaving 12 bases between. Per germline, CDR1 LNHDA and CDR2 SQIVND (reference sequence).

The chain links TRBV10-3 to TRBJ2-2, with a tentative D call TRBD1 (5 bases). Germline loops: CDR1 ENHRY, CDR2 SYGVKD. The CDR3 is made up of 14 amino acids. V was pared by 8 bases and J by 1 base, with 11 bases between. This CDR3 is CAIGATVNTGELFF. The CDR3 coding sequence is TGTGCCATCGGTGCGACAGTGAACACCGGGGAGCTGTTTTTT.

The chain joins TRBV19 to TRBJ1-1, with a tentative D call TRBD1 (5 bases). The CDR3 is 14 amino acids. Trimming took 7 bases from V and 1 from J, leaving 13 bases between them. Germline-derived CDR1 and CDR2 are LNHDA and SQIVND (reference sequence). The CDR3 sequence is CASTHDRPNTEAFF. Written as DNA, the CDR3 is TGTGCCAGTACCCACGACAGACCGAACACTGAAGCTTTCTTT.

The chain carries TRBV30 and TRBJ2-7, with a weak D call TRBD2 (5 bases). Germline V CDR1 and CDR2: GTSNPN, SVGIG (reference sequence). Trimming took off 1 base at V and 1 base at J, with 11 bases between the two ends. This CDR3 is 14 amino acids long. The CDR3 is CAWSASLGSYEQYF. The DNA of the CDR3 is TGTGCCTGGAGTGCTAGCTTGGGGTCCTACGAGCAGTACTTC.

The genes are TRBV7-3 and TRBJ1-1; D is undetermined. CDR1 is SGHTA and CDR2 is FQGTGA in the germline V gene. This CDR3 contains 14 residues. Trimming removed 5 bases from V and 6 bases from J, with 16 bases in between. CDR3 sequence reads: CASSLSRESAEAFF. Written as DNA, the CDR3 is TGTGCCAGCAGCCTATCAAGGGAGAGCGCTGAAGCTTTCTTT. The full variable domain, in which reference TRBV7-3 and TRBJ1-1 provide the parts outside the CDR3, is GAGVSQTPSNKVTEKGKYVELRCDPISGHTALYWYRQSLGQGPEFLIYFQGTGAADDSGLPNDRFFAVRPEGSVSTLKIQRTERGDSAVYLCASSLSRESAEAFFGQGTRLTVV.

J is TRBJ2-7 and V is TRBV30, with 15 bases that match TRBD2. CDR3 length: 17 residues. Losses at the gene ends were 1 base for V and 3 bases for J; bases not matched to a gene: 7. Germline lookup yields CDR1 GTSNPN and CDR2 SVGIG (reference sequence). The CDR3 region is CAWSAPGTSGRLYEQYF. The CDR3 nucleotides read TGTGCCTGGAGTGCGCCCGGGACTAGCGGGAGGCTCTACGAGCAGTACTTC.

The gene calls are TRBV19 and TRBJ2-1, with D possibly TRBD1 on 6 matching bases. The CDR3 length is 17 residues. V gave up 3 bases and J gave up 0 bases, with 15 bases separating them. Per the germline V gene, CDR1 is LNHDA and CDR2 is SQIVND (reference sequence). This CDR3 reads CASSIPPDRSSYNEQFF. CDR3 DNA sequence: TGTGCCAGTAGTATCCCCCCCGACAGGAGCTCCTACAATGAGCAGTTCTTC.